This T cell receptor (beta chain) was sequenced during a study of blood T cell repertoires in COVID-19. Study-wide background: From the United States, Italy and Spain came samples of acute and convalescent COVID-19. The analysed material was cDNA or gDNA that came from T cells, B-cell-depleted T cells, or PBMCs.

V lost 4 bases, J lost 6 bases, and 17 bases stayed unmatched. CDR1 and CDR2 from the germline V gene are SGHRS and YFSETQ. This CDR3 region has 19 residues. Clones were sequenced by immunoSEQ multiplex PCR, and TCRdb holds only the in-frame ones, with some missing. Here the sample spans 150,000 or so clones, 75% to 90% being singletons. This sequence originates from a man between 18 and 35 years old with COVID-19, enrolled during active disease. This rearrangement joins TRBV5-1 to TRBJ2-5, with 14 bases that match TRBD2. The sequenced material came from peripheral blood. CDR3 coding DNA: TGCGCCAGCAGCCCAACCCGACTAGCGGGAGGGCCGGGATGGAAGACCCAGTACTTC. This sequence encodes CASSPTRLAGGPGWKTQYF. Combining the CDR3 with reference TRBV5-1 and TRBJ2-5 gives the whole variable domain KAGVTQTPRYLIKTRGQQVTLSCSPISGHRSVSWYQQTPGQGLQFLFEYFSETQRNKGNFPGRFSGRQFSNSRSEMNVSTLELGDSALYLCASSPTRLAGGPGWKTQYFGPGTRLLVL.